The 2 T cell receptor beta chains below were found in one sample sequenced in a study of T-cell memory formation after mild COVID-19. TCRdb analysed the 5' RACE reads with MiXCR anew, one entry per CDR3 protein. This sample has 250,000 to 300,000 distinct CDR3 sequences; about a sixth occur once, and the top ten carry 20% to 25%. Sequencing was performed on PBMCs or a T cell subset sorted from them (not recorded which). The receptors were sampled from a young man who had mild COVID-19 (a few samples of this study predate the infection). Cell type and time point are not known.

This clonotype was counted a few times. The rearrangement uses TRBV5-6 and TRBJ2-5; D tentatively reads TRBD1 or TRBD2 (6 bases each). The CDR3 has 16 residues. Trimming cost V 1 base and J 1 base, with 14 bases left between them. Germline V gene data show CDR1 as SGHDT and CDR2 as YYEEEE. CDR3 loop: CASSLFRGGGQETQYF. The CDR3 coding sequence is TGTGCCAGCAGCTTGTTCAGGGGAGGCGGCCAAGAGACCCAGTACTTC. The full variable domain, rest sourced from reference TRBV5-6 and TRBJ2-5, is DAGVTQSPTHLIKTRGQQVTLRCSPKSGHDTVSWYQQALGQGPQFIFQYYEEEERQRGNFPDRFSGHQFPNYSSELNVNALLLGDSALYLCASSLFRGGGQETQYFGPGTRLLVL.

This rearrangement joins TRBV7-3 to TRBJ2-2; tentatively, D is TRBD1 (5 bases). Germline V gene sequence: CDR1 SGHTA, CDR2 FQGTGA. CDR3 length equals 15 residues. Between the trimmed V and J ends, which lost 6 bases and 5 bases, there was a span of 16 bases. DNA for the CDR3: TGTGCCAGCAGTCCAAAGGCAGGGCGAACCGGGGAGCTGTTTTTT. Protein product: CASSPKAGRTGELFF.